The entry below describes one T cell receptor beta chain. The source of the sample is a study of monozygotic twins with inflammatory bowel disease. Nested PCRs (roughly 16 and 10 cycles, two total) were applied to TCRalpha and TCRbeta cDNA. No DNA is given; TCRdb re-called the 5' RACE reads and lists each CDR3 protein once. The repertoire table contains some 440,000 distinct CDR3 sequences. This TCR derives from a human donor with ulcerative colitis or Crohn's disease, or a healthy co-twin of an affected twin (not recorded which). Sequencing was done on a sample of blood.

CDR3 amino acids: CASSHGGRADEQYF. This chain connects TRBV4-3 to TRBJ2-7; checking the TCRdb D call of TRBD2 is not possible without DNA. Germline values: CDR1 LGHNA, CDR2 YSLEER. The CDR3 runs to 14 residues.